This TCR beta chain was documented in a study of blood T cell repertoires in COVID-19. Study as a whole: Researchers got acute and convalescent COVID-19 samples from the United States, Italy and Spain. In each case, the material was cDNA or gDNA derived from T cells, B-cell-depleted T cells, or PBMCs.

Per the original methods: Quantification of nucleated cells was approximated via reference gene primer amplification. TCRdb keeps only in-frame clones here, not all; method: immunoSEQ multiplex PCR. Clonal size and the V and J genes are those of that table, whereas D and trimming came from the DNA. The sample lists over 200,000 clones, around 89% occurring once. Germline CDR1 SEHNR, CDR2 FQNEAQ (reference sequence). The CDR3 loop spans 14 amino acids. Trimming at V came to 4 bases and at J to 6 bases, leaving 6 bases not matched to a gene. The chain recombines TRBV7-9 with TRBJ2-1, with 7 bases aligning to TRBD2. The sample comprised peripheral blood. This TCR derives from a man aged 25-45 years with COVID-19, enrolled during active disease. The CDR3 coding sequence is TGTGCCAGCAGCTACGAACGACTAGCCAATGAGCAGTTCTTC. This encodes CASSYERLANEQFF.